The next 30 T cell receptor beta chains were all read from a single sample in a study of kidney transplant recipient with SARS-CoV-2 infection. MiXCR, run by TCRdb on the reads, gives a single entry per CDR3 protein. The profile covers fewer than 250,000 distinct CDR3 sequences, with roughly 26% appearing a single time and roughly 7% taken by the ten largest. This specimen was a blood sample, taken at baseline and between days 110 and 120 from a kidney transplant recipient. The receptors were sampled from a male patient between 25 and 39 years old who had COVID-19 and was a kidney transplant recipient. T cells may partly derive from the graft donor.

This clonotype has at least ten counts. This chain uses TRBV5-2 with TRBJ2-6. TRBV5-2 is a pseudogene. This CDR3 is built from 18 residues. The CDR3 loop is CASKRRKSTQSRANVLTF. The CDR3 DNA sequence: TGTGCCAGCAAGAGGCGGAAGAGTACACAAAGTCGGGCCAACGTCCTGACTTTC.

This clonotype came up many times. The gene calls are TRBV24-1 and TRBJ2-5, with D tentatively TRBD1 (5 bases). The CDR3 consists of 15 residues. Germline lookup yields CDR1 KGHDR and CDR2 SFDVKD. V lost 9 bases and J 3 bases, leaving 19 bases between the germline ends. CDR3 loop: CATSRGVAGKETQYF. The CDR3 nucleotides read TGTGCCACCTCGAGAGGAGTGGCAGGGAAAGAGACCCAGTACTTC.

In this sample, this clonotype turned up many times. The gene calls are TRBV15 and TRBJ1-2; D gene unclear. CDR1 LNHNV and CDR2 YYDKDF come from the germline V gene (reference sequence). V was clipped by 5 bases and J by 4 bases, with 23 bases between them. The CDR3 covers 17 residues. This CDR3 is CATSRPERCGKTYGYTF. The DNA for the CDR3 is TGTGCCACCAGCCGTCCGGAAAGGTGTGGAAAGACCTATGGCTACACCTTC.

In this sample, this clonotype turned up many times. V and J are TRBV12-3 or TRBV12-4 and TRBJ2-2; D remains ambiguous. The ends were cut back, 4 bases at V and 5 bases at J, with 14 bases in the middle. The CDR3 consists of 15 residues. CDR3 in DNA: TGTGCCAGCAGTTCCTTCGGACCCCAGACCGGGGAGCTGTTTTTT. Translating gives CASSSFGPQTGELFF.

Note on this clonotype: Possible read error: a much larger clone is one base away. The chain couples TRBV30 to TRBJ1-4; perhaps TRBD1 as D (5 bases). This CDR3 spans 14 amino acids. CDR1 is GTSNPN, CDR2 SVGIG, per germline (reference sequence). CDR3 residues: CAWTRTTTNEKLLF. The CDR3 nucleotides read TGTGCCTGGACGAGGACAACAACTAATGAAAAACTGCTTTTT. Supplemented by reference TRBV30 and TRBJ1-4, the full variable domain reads SQTIHQWPATLVQPVGSPLSLECTVEGTSNPNLYWYRQAAGRGLQLLFYSVGIGQISSEVPQNLSASRPQDRQFILSSKKLLLSDSGFYLCAWTRTTTNEKLLFGSGTQLSVL.

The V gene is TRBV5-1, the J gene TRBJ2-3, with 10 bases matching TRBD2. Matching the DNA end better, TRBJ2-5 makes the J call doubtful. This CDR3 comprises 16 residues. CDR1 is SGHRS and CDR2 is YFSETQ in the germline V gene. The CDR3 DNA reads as TGCGCCAGCAGCTTGGATAAGCGGGGGGGCGGGGAGACCCAGTACTTC. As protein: CASSLDKRGGGETQYF.

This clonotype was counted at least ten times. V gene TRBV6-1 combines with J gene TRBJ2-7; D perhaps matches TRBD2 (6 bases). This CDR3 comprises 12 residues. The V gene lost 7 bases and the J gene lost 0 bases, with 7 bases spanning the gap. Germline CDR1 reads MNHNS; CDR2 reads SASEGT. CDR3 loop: CASKGGSYEQYF. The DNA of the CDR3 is TGTGCCAGCAAGGGAGGCTCCTACGAGCAGTACTTC.

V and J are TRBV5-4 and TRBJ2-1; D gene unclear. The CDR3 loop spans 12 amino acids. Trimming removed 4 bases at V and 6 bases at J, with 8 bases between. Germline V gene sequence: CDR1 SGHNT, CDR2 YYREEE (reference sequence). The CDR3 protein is CASSKDRNEQFF. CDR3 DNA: TGTGCCAGCAGCAAGGATCGCAATGAGCAGTTCTTC.

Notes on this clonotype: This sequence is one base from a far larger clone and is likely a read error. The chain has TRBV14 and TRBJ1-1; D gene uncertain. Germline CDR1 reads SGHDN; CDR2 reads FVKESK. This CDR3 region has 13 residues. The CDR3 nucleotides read TGTGCCAACAGCCAAGTGGGGAACACTGAAGCTTTCTTT. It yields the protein CANSQVGNTEAFF. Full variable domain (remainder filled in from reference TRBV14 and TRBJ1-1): EAGVTQFPSHSVIEKGQTVTLRCDPISGHDNLYWYRRVMGKEIKFLLHFVKESKQDESGMPNNRFLAERTGGTYSTLKVQPAELEDSGVYFCANSQVGNTEAFFGQGTRLTVV.

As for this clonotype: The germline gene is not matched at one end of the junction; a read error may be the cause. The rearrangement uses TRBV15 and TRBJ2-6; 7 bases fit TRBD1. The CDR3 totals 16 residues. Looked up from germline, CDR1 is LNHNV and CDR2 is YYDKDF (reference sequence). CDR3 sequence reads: CTTSKGQSSGANVLTF. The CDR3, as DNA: TGTACCACCAGCAAGGGACAGAGCTCTGGGGCCAACGTCCTGACTTTC.

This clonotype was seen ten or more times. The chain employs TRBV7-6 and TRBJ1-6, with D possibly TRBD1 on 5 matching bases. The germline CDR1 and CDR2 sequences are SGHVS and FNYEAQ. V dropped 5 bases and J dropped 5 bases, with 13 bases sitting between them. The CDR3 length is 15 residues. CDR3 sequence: CASSPGGQHNSPLHF. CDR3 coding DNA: TGTGCCAGCAGCCCAGGTGGACAACATAATTCACCCCTCCACTTT.

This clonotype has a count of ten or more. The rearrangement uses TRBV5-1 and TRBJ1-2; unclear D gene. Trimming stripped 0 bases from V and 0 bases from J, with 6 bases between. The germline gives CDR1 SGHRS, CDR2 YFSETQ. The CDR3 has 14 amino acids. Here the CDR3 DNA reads TGCGCCAGCAGCTTGGGACACTCTAACTATGGCTACACCTTC. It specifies CASSLGHSNYGYTF.

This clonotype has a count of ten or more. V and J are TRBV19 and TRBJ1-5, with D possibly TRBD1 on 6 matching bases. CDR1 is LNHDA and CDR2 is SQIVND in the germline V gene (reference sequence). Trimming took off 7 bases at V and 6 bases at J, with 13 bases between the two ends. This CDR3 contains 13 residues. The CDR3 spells CASTDGGRQPQHF. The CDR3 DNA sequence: TGTGCCAGTACCGATGGGGGGCGTCAGCCCCAGCATTTT.

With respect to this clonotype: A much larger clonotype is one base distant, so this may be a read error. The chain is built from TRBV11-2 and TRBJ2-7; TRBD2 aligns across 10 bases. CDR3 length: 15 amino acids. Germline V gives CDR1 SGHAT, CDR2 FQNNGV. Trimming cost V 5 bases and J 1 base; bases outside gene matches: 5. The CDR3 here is CASSAPSGRSYEQYF. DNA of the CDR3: TGTGCCAGCAGCGCCCCTAGCGGGAGATCCTACGAGCAGTACTTC.

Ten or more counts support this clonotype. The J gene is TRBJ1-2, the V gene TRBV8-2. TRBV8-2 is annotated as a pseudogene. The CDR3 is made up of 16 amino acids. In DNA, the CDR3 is TGTGGCAGTATGGAACCTGATAGCCGAAAGACCTATGGCTACACCTTC. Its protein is CGSMEPDSRKTYGYTF.

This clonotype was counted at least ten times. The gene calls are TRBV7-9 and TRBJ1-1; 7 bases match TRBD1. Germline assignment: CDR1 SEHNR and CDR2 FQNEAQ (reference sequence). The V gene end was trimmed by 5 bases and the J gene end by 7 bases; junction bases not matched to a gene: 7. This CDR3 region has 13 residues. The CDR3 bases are TGTGCCAGCAGCCGCCAACAGGGGAGTGAAGCTTTCTTT. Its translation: CASSRQQGSEAFF.

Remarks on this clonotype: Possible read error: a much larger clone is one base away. CDR3 bases: TGTGCCAGCGCGCGCGTCGTACCAGGAAAGACCTATGGCTACACCTTC. Translated, it gives CASARVVPGKTYGYTF. The V gene is TRBV5-4, the J gene TRBJ1-2; unclear D gene. In germline, CDR1 is SGHNT, CDR2 YYREEE (reference sequence). CDR3 length: 16 residues. The V and J ends lost 7 bases and 4 bases respectively, with 23 bases between them. Together with reference TRBV5-4 and TRBJ1-2, the CDR3 gives the full variable domain: ETGVTQSPTHLIKTRGQQVTLRCSSQSGHNTVSWYQQALGQGPQFIFQYYREEENGRGNFPPRFSGLQFPNYSSELNVNALELDDSALYLCASARVVPGKTYGYTFGSGTRLTVV.

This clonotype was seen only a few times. In nucleotides, the CDR3 is TGTGCCAGCAGCCGTGGAGGTCCCATTTCAGGCTTGACCGGGGAGCTGTTTTTT. It encodes CASSRGGPISGLTGELFF. This chain uses TRBV3-1 with TRBJ2-2; tentative D call: TRBD2 (5 bases). The CDR3 contains 18 residues. The V gene's germline CDR1 is LGHDT and CDR2 YNNKEL (reference sequence). Trimming removed 4 bases from V and 5 bases from J, with 23 bases in between.

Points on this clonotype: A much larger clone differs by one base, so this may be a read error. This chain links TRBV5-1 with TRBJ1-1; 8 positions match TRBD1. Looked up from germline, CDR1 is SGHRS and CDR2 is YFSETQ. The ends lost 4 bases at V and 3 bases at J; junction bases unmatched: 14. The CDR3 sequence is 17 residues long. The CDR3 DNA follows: TGCGCCAGCAGCCCAAACCTTCGACCACAGGGGGACACTGAAGCTTTCTTT. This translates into CASSPNLRPQGDTEAFF.

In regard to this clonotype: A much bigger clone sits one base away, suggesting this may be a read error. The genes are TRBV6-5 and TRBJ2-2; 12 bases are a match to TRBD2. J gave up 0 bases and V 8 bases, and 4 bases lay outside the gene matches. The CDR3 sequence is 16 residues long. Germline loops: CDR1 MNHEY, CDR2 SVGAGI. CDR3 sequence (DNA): TGTGCCAGCGGTGCTAGCGGGGGGGCGAACACCGGGGAGCTGTTTTTT. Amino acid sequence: CASGASGGANTGELFF.

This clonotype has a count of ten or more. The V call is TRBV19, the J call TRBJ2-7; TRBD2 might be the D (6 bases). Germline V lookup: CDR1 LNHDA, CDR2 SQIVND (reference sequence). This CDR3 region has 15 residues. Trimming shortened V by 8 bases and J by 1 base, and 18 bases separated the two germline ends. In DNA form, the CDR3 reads TGTGCCAGTCGCCGGGGAGGTGGACCTTCCTACGAGCAGTACTTC. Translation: CASRRGGGPSYEQYF.

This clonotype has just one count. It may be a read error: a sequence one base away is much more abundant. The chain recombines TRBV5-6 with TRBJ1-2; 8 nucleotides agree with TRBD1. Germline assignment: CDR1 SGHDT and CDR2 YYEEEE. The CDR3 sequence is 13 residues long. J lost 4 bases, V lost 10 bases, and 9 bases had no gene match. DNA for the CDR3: TGTGCCGGCACAGACAGGGGCGGCTATGGCTACACCTTC. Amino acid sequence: CAGTDRGGYGYTF.

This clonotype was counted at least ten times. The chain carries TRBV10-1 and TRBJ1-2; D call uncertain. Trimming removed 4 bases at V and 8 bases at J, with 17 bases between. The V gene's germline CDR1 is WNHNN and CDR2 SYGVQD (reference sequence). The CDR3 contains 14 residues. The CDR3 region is CASSVSEEKRGYTF. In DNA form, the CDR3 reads TGCGCCAGCAGTGTATCCGAAGAAAAAAGAGGCTACACCTTC.

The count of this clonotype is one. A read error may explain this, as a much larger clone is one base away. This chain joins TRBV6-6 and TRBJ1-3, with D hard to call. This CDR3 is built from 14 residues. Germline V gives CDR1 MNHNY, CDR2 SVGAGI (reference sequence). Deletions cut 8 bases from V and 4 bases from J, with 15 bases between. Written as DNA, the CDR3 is TGTGCCAGCGGTTCACCAGGAGAAGGAAACACCATATATTTT. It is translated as CASGSPGEGNTIYF.

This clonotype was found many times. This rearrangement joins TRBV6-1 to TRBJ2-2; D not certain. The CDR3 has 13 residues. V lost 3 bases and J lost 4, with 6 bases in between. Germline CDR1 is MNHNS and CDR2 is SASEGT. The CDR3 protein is CASSERSTGELFF. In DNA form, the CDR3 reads TGTGCCAGCAGTGAGAGAAGCACCGGGGAGCTGTTTTTT.

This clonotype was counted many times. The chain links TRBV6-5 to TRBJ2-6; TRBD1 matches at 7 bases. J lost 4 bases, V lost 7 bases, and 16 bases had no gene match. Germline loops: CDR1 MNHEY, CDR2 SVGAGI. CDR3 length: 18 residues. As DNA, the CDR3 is TGTGCCAGCAACTTGAAAGGTGAGGGGGCGAAGGGGGCCAACGTCCTGACTTTC. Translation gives CASNLKGEGAKGANVLTF.

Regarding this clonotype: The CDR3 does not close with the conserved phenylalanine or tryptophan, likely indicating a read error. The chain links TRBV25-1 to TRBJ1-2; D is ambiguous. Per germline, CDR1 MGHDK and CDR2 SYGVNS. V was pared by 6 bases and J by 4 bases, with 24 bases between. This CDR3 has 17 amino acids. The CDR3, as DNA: TGTGCCAGCAGCTCGGTAACAGAACTGGGAAAGACCTATGGCTACACCCTC. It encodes CASSSVTELGKTYGYTL.

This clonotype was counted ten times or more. In nucleotides, the CDR3 is TGTGCCAGCTCACCTGCAGCCGGGACAAACTACGAGCAGTACTTC. Its translation: CASSPAAGTNYEQYF. This chain joins TRBV18 and TRBJ2-7, with D perhaps TRBD1 (6 bases). CDR1 is KGHSH, CDR2 LQKENI, per germline. Trimming took off 3 bases at V and 3 bases at J, with 15 bases between the two ends. The CDR3 totals 15 residues.

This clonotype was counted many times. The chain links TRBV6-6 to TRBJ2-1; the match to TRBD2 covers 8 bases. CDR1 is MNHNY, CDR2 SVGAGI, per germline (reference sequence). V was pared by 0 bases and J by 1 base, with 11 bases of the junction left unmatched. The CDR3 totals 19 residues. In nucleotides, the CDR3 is TGTGCCAGCAGTTACTCGCTTAGCGGGGTCCTCCCTTCCTACAATGAGCAGTTCTTC. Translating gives CASSYSLSGVLPSYNEQFF.

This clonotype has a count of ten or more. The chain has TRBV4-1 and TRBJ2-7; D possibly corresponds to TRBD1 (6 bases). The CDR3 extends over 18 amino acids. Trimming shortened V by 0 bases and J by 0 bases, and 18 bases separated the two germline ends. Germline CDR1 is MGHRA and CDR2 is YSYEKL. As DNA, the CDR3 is TGCGCCAGCAGCCAAGAGGGGACACCATCCCGAATCTCCTACGAGCAGTACTTC. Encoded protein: CASSQEGTPSRISYEQYF.